This entry lists 20 T cell receptor beta chains sequenced from one sample in a study of graft-versus-host responses after intestinal transplantation. Sequencing was performed with immunoSEQ multiplex PCR; in TCRdb, only in-frame clones are kept and a portion is missing. The sample shows 80,000 to 90,000 clones, roughly 90% of them seen only once. Their cognate antigens are unknown. Material: unstimulated CD4+ T cells sorted from spleen or lymph node cells, obtained before intestinal transplant. These receptors originate from a human donor who received an intestinal transplant.

This clone was recorded only once. The chain recombines TRBV2 with TRBJ2-7; 9 nucleotides match TRBD2. Trimming took 5 bases from V and 3 from J; bases not matched to a gene: 11. CDR1 is SNHLY and CDR2 is FYNNEI in the germline V gene. The CDR3 is 16 amino acids. This CDR3 reads CASSLPSGRHIYEQYF. CDR3 in DNA: TGTGCCAGCAGTCTTCCAAGCGGGAGGCACATCTACGAGCAGTACTTC.

J is TRBJ2-3 and V is TRBV4-2; TRBD2 agrees at 11 bases. There are 16 residues in the CDR3. V lost 4 bases and J lost 2; bases outside the gene matches: 5. From germline, CDR1 is LGHNA and CDR2 YNFKEQ. The CDR3 DNA follows: TGTGCCAGCAGCCCGCAGACTAGCGGGAACACAGATACGCAGTATTTT. It yields the protein CASSPQTSGNTDTQYF.

J is TRBJ2-7 and V is TRBV7-9; either TRBD1 or TRBD2 may fit D (5 bases each). The CDR3 sequence is 17 residues long. Trimming left V 2 bases short and J 4 bases short, with 21 bases between. Germline assignment: CDR1 SEHNR and CDR2 FQNEAQ (reference sequence). CDR3 sequence: CASSLYKGTDERYEQYF. CDR3 nucleotides: TGTGCCAGCAGCTTATATAAAGGGACGGACGAACGATACGAGCAGTACTTC.

The chain has TRBV5-4 and TRBJ2-7; 9 nucleotides line up with TRBD2. V gave up 4 bases and J gave up 4 bases; unmatched junction bases: 9. The CDR3 runs 15 residues. The germline V gene has CDR1 SGHNT and CDR2 YYREEE (reference sequence). The CDR3 bases are TGTGCCAGCAGCCCGGGGTCCCTAGCGGGGTACGAGCAGTACTTC. Amino acid sequence: CASSPGSLAGYEQYF.

This clone was counted once. CDR3 amino acids: CAWSSGLAGLTTYEQYF. The CDR3 coding sequence is TGTGCCTGGAGCTCGGGACTAGCGGGCCTGACGACCTACGAGCAGTACTTC. The chain recombines TRBV30 with TRBJ2-7, with 12 bases lining up with TRBD2. CDR3 size: 17 residues. The V segment lost 3 bases and the J segment 2 bases; nucleotides outside the gene matches: 11. Per germline, CDR1 GTSNPN and CDR2 SVGIG (reference sequence).

The genes are TRBV7-9 and TRBJ2-1, with 9 bases that match TRBD1. This CDR3 spans 15 amino acids. Germline V lookup: CDR1 SEHNR, CDR2 FQNEAQ (reference sequence). Trimming took 5 bases from V and 3 from J; bases not matched to a gene: 5. CDR3 nucleotides: TGTGCCAGCAGCCCCCGGGACAGGGTCTACAATGAGCAGTTCTTC. Amino acids: CASSPRDRVYNEQFF.

This clone was counted once. This chain joins TRBV19 and TRBJ2-3, with D unresolved. Germline assignment: CDR1 LNHDA and CDR2 SQIVND (reference sequence). This CDR3 has 16 residues. Trimming took 5 bases from V and 0 from J, leaving 15 bases between them. CDR3 nucleotide sequence: TGTGCCAGTAGTTTGGGCGGCGGTACTAGCACAGATACGCAGTATTTT. Translating it yields CASSLGGGTSTDTQYF.

Notes on this clone: A junction boundary mismatches the germline segment, possibly from a read error. The CDR3 loop reads CASSLGQLVF. The CDR3 nucleotides are TGTGCCAGCAGCCTCGGACAGCTCGTCTTT. This chain links TRBV11-2 with TRBJ1-1; D possibly corresponds to TRBD1 (6 bases). This CDR3 is built from 10 residues. Germline CDR1 reads SGHAT; CDR2 reads FQNNGV.

The chain links TRBV29-1 to TRBJ2-7; 11 bases fit TRBD2. V dropped 1 base and J dropped 5; count of bases not matched to a gene: 10. Germline CDR1 SQVTM, CDR2 ANQGSEA. CDR3 length equals 16 residues. This CDR3 reads CSVEASSGRRGHEQYF. The DNA of the CDR3 is TGCAGCGTTGAAGCGTCTAGCGGGAGGAGGGGCCACGAGCAGTACTTC.

V and J are TRBV7-9 and TRBJ2-1; TRBD2 aligns across 11 bases. The V gene's germline CDR1 is SEHNR and CDR2 FQNEAQ (reference sequence). The junction had 4 bases not matched to a gene; V was cut back by 5 bases and J by 4 bases. The length of the CDR3 is 15 residues. DNA for the CDR3: TGTGCCAGCAGCATTAGCGGGAGGGTTTACAATGAGCAGTTCTTC. Its protein product is CASSISGRVYNEQFF.

This clone was seen once. The CDR3 sequence is CASTPGTGVRNSPLHF. DNA of the CDR3: TGTGCCAGTACCCCCGGGACAGGGGTACGTAATTCACCCCTCCACTTT. V gene TRBV19 combines with J gene TRBJ1-6; 10 bases agree with TRBD1. CDR1 is LNHDA, CDR2 SQIVND, per germline (reference sequence). The CDR3 has 16 residues. V lost 7 bases to trimming and J lost 6 bases; unmatched junction nucleotides: 9.

The V call is TRBV5-1, the J call TRBJ2-7; 7 nucleotides agree with TRBD1. Germline-derived CDR1 and CDR2 are SGHRS and YFSETQ. The V segment lost 4 bases and the J segment 4 bases; nucleotides outside the gene matches: 11. This CDR3 contains 15 residues. This CDR3 reads CASSRLDRANYEQYF. In DNA form, the CDR3 reads TGCGCCAGCAGCCGACTCGACAGGGCAAATTACGAGCAGTACTTC.

The genes are TRBV5-1 and TRBJ2-1; maybe TRBD2 (5 bases). Germline V gives CDR1 SGHRS, CDR2 YFSETQ. This CDR3 is 14 amino acids long. The ends were cut back, 5 bases at V and 2 bases at J, with 11 bases in the middle. CDR3 nucleotides: TGCGCCAGCAGACCCGGGAATACCTACAATGAGCAGTTCTTC. It yields the protein CASRPGNTYNEQFF. The whole variable domain, filled in from reference TRBV5-1 and TRBJ2-1, reads KAGVTQTPRYLIKTRGQQVTLSCSPISGHRSVSWYQQTPGQGLQFLFEYFSETQRNKGNFPGRFSGRQFSNSRSEMNVSTLELGDSALYLCASRPGNTYNEQFFGPGTRLTVL.

Only one count was recorded for this clone. This chain links TRBV4-1 with TRBJ1-3, with D possibly matching TRBD1 (6 bases). Per the germline V gene, CDR1 is MGHRA and CDR2 is YSYEKL. The CDR3 loop spans 20 amino acids. V was trimmed by 3 bases and J by 0 bases, leaving 24 bases between them. The CDR3: CASSQVMGDRGHSSGNTIYF. In nucleotides, the CDR3 is TGCGCCAGCAGCCAGGTGATGGGGGATAGGGGACACAGCTCTGGAAACACCATATATTTT.

This rearrangement joins TRBV4-2 to TRBJ1-1, with D unresolved. V lost 5 bases and J lost 1, with 11 bases in between. Germline assignment: CDR1 LGHNA and CDR2 YNFKEQ. The CDR3 is 14 residues long. CDR3 nucleotide sequence: TGTGCCAGCAGCTTGGAACCCGGGAACACTGAAGCTTTCTTT. Translating gives CASSLEPGNTEAFF.

The chain links TRBV2 to TRBJ2-3; D is uncertain. Trimming cost V 3 bases and J 0 bases, with 19 bases left between them. The CDR3 consists of 18 residues. Germline V lookup: CDR1 SNHLY, CDR2 FYNNEI. The CDR3 nucleotides are TGTGCCAGCAGTGAGGTTTGGGCAGTAAAGTTTAGCACAGATACGCAGTATTTT. Protein: CASSEVWAVKFSTDTQYF.

The chain is built from TRBV5-1 and TRBJ1-1; 7 bases agree with TRBD1. Per germline, CDR1 SGHRS and CDR2 YFSETQ. The length of the CDR3 is 19 residues. Trimming removed 4 bases from V and 1 base from J; junction bases left unmatched: 19. The CDR3 loop reads CASSPSRGRRGQTNTEAFF. The DNA of the CDR3 is TGCGCCAGCAGCCCCTCGCGAGGGCGGCGGGGACAGACGAACACTGAAGCTTTCTTT.

The chain uses TRBV6-1 and TRBJ1-2, with D hard to call. V lost 0 bases and J 6 bases, leaving 5 bases between the germline ends. The germline CDR1 and CDR2 sequences are MNHNS and SASEGT. The CDR3 has 12 residues. CDR3 region: CASSEAGNGYTF. The CDR3 nucleotides are TGTGCCAGCAGTGAAGCGGGGAATGGCTACACCTTC.

This chain joins TRBV6-6 and TRBJ1-2, with a weak D call TRBD1 (5 bases). Trimming took off 2 bases at V and 7 bases at J, with 14 bases between the two ends. The germline V gene has CDR1 MNHNY and CDR2 SVGAGI (reference sequence). CDR3 length: 14 amino acids. This CDR3 is CASSYGGQGAGYTF. As DNA, the CDR3 is TGTGCCAGCAGTTACGGAGGGCAGGGAGCTGGCTACACCTTC.

This chain connects TRBV19 to TRBJ2-5; TRBD1 is a possible D gene (6 bases). Deletions cut 3 bases from V and 1 base from J, with 12 bases between. CDR1 is LNHDA and CDR2 is SQIVND in the germline V gene (reference sequence). The length of the CDR3 is 15 residues. The CDR3 DNA reads TGTGCCAGTAGTATCCAATGGACAGCCCAAGAGACCCAGTACTTC. Translated, it gives CASSIQWTAQETQYF.